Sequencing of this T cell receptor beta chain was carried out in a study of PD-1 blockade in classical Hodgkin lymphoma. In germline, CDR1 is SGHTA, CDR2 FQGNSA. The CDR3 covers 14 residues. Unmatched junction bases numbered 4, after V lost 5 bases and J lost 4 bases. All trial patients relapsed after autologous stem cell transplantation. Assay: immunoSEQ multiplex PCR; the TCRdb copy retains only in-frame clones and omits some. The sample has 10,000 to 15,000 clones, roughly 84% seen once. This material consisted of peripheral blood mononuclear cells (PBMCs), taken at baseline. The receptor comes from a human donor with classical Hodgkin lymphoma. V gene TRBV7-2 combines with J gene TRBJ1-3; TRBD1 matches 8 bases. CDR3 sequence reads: CASSTGQGGNTIYF. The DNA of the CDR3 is TGTGCCAGCAGCACCGGACAGGGAGGAAACACCATATATTTT.